This entry describes one T cell receptor beta chain. Its antigen is as yet unknown. This specimen comes from a study of radiotherapy plus CTLA-4 blockade in lung cancer. The junction had 4 bases not matched to a gene; V was cut back by 3 bases and J by 7 bases. There are 14 residues in the CDR3. The germline V gene has CDR1 MDHEN and CDR2 SYDVKM. Sequenced by immunoSEQ multiplex PCR; TCRdb stores in-frame clones only, minus some. The sample lists 95,000 to 150,000 clones; 75% to 90% were seen once. General study points: Reported findings show early blood T cell clone dynamics, with interferon-beta, best predicted response. Radiotherapy with ipilimumab was followed by blood expansion of tumor-derived clones.

This clonotype originated in a human donor with non-small cell lung cancer that progressed on radiotherapy plus ipilimumab. This chain links TRBV28 with TRBJ1-5, with 9 bases aligning to TRBD1. Sequences were derived from peripheral blood, sampled from a patient treated with radiotherapy plus ipilimumab. This CDR3 is CASSFGTGRQPQHF. The CDR3 DNA is TGTGCCAGCAGTTTTGGGACAGGGAGGCAGCCCCAGCATTTT. Supplemented by reference TRBV28 and TRBJ1-5, the full variable domain reads DVKVTQSSRYLVKRTGEKVFLECVQDMDHENMFWYRQDPGLGLRLIYFSYDVKMKEKGDIPEGYSVSREKKERFSLILESASTNQTSMYLCASSFGTGRQPQHFGDGTRLSIL.